The TCR beta chain under discussion was sequenced for a study of metastatic and nonmetastatic thyroid tumors. Patients underwent thyroid surgery, and none had received any treatment before it. Using MiXCR, TCRdb re-called clones from the PCR reads. The sample has 23,000 or so clones; roughly a quarter are singletons. This clone was counted between two and nine times. Germline V CDR1 and CDR2: MNHNS, SASEGT. This CDR3 spans 13 amino acids. V was cut by 11 bases and J by 6 bases, with 17 bases left in between. The source material was tumor tissue. The V gene is TRBV6-1, the J gene TRBJ2-1, with D perhaps assigned TRBD1 or TRBD2 (7 bases each). This receptor was identified in a female donor with papillary thyroid cancer or a benign thyroid nodule (not recorded which). Some clones in this sample may be carry-over from other donors' samples. CDR3 sequence: CAAGGTEGNEQFF. The CDR3 region has the DNA TGTGCCGCCGGGGGGACAGAGGGCAATGAGCAGTTCTTC.